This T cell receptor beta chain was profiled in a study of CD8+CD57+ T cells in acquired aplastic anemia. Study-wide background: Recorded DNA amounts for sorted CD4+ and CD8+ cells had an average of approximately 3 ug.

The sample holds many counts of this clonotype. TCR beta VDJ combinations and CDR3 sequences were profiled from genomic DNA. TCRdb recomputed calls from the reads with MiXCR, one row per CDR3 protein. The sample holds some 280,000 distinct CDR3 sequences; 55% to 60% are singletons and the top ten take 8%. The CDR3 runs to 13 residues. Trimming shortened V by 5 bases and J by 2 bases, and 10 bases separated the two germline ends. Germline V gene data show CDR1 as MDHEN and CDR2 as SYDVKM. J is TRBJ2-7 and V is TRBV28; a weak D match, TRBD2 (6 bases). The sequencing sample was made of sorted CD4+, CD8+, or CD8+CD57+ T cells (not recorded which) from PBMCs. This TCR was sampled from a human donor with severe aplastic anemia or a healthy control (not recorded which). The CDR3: CASSRGTPYEQYF. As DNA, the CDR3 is TGTGCCAGCAGTCGGGGGACCCCCTACGAGCAGTACTTC.